A selection of T cell receptor beta chains follows, all from one sample in a study of Ad26.COV2.S vaccination and SARS-CoV-2 variants. Data came from immunoSEQ multiplex PCR; TCRdb stores just in-frame clones and leaves some out. Among 350,000 to 450,000 clones listed, over 75% were seen once. This specimen consisted of peripheral blood, obtained in a trial of Ad26.COV2.S vaccine versus placebo. The receptors stem from a person aged 18-60 years who received the Ad26.COV2.S COVID-19 vaccine or a placebo. Each CDR3 is given with its conserved first and last residue. The D gene is left open where the match is weak. The listing skips clone size in some rows; elsewhere it reads once, few, many or a size class.

J gene: TRBJ1-2; V gene: TRBV3-1/TRBV3-2; D gene: -; clone size: -; CDR3 length: 14; CDR3 protein: CASSQILTTADYTF; CDR3 DNA: TGTGCCAGCAGCCAAATCCTGACGACAGCAGACTACACCTTC
J gene: TRBJ2-1; V gene: TRBV6-1; D gene: -; clone size: -; CDR3 length: 15; CDR3 protein: CASSDISGAYNEQFF; CDR3 DNA: TGTGCCAGCAGTGACATTAGCGGAGCCTACAATGAGCAGTTCTTC
J gene: TRBJ2-5; V gene: TRBV7-3; D gene: TRBD2; clone size: -; CDR3 length: 13; CDR3 protein: CASSSGLQETQYF; CDR3 DNA: TGTGCCAGCAGCTCGGGACTACAAGAGACCCAGTACTTC
J gene: TRBJ1-5; V gene: TRBV5-1; D gene: TRBD1; clone size: -; CDR3 length: 15; CDR3 protein: CASSLTGVMDQPQHF; CDR3 DNA: TGCGCCAGCAGCCTGACAGGGGTAATGGATCAGCCCCAGCATTTT
J gene: TRBJ2-7; V gene: TRBV5-4; D gene: -; clone size: once; CDR3 length: 14; CDR3 protein: CASSSNGGAEEQYF; CDR3 DNA: TGTGCCAGCAGCTCAAACGGGGGCGCGGAAGAGCAGTACTTC
J gene: TRBJ2-7; V gene: TRBV5-4; D gene: -; clone size: -; CDR3 length: 15; CDR3 protein: CASSLESSGVGEQYF; CDR3 DNA: TGTGCCAGCAGCTTGGAGTCTTCGGGAGTGGGAGAGCAGTACTTC
J gene: TRBJ2-7; V gene: TRBV12-3/TRBV12-4; D gene: -; clone size: -; CDR3 length: 13; CDR3 protein: CASSSGRWSEQYF; CDR3 DNA: TGTGCCAGCAGTTCCGGACGGTGGTCGGAGCAGTACTTC
J gene: TRBJ1-5; V gene: TRBV5-6; D gene: -; clone size: -; CDR3 length: 16; CDR3 protein: CASTPVEMGPDQPQHF; CDR3 DNA: TGTGCCAGCACCCCAGTGGAGATGGGTCCGGATCAGCCCCAGCATTTT
J gene: TRBJ1-5; V gene: TRBV9; D gene: -; clone size: -; CDR3 length: 15; CDR3 protein: CASSVGTSGNQPQHF; CDR3 DNA: TGTGCCAGCAGCGTAGGGACTTCGGGCAATCAGCCCCAGCATTTT
J gene: TRBJ2-3; V gene: TRBV6-2/TRBV6-3; D gene: TRBD1; clone size: once; CDR3 length: 17; CDR3 protein: CASSYIKSGTGTDTQYF; CDR3 DNA: TGTGCCAGCAGCTATATCAAAAGCGGGACAGGGACAGATACGCAGTATTTT
J gene: TRBJ2-1; V gene: TRBV2; D gene: -; clone size: -; CDR3 length: 13; CDR3 protein: CASSEDRYNEQFF; CDR3 DNA: TGTGCCAGCAGTGAGGACAGATACAATGAGCAGTTCTTC
J gene: TRBJ2-6; V gene: TRBV28; D gene: TRBD2; clone size: few; CDR3 length: 20; CDR3 protein: CASHRAGGRGSNSGANVLTF; CDR3 DNA: TGTGCCAGCCACCGGGCGGGAGGTAGGGGGTCGAACTCTGGGGCCAACGTCCTGACTTTC
J gene: TRBJ1-2; V gene: TRBV10-3; D gene: -; clone size: -; CDR3 length: 14; CDR3 protein: CAISTYGVNYGYTF; CDR3 DNA: TGTGCCATCAGTACCTATGGGGTTAACTATGGCTACACCTTC
J gene: TRBJ2-1; V gene: TRBV5-1; D gene: -; clone size: -; CDR3 length: 15; CDR3 protein: CASSFGQGGHNEQFF; CDR3 DNA: TGCGCCAGCAGCTTCGGGCAGGGTGGCCACAATGAGCAGTTCTTC
J gene: TRBJ1-3; V gene: TRBV30; D gene: -; clone size: -; CDR3 length: 15; CDR3 protein: CAWSDSDRDRNTIYF; CDR3 DNA: TGTGCCTGGAGTGATTCGGACAGAGACAGAAACACCATATATTTT
J gene: TRBJ1-2; V gene: TRBV28; D gene: -; clone size: -; CDR3 length: 13; CDR3 protein: CASSFGSGEGYTF; CDR3 DNA: -
J gene: TRBJ2-5; V gene: TRBV5-5; D gene: TRBD2; clone size: -; CDR3 length: 16; CDR3 protein: CASSLPIGRAQETQYF; CDR3 DNA: TGTGCCAGCAGCTTGCCGATCGGGAGGGCCCAGGAGACCCAGTACTTC
J gene: TRBJ2-6; V gene: TRBV6-2/TRBV6-3; D gene: -; clone size: -; CDR3 length: 14; CDR3 protein: CASSRGSGANVLTF; CDR3 DNA: TGTGCCAGCAGTAGAGGAAGTGGGGCCAACGTCCTGACTTTC
J gene: TRBJ2-1; V gene: TRBV18; D gene: TRBD2; clone size: -; CDR3 length: 16; CDR3 protein: CASSPLLTSGANEQFF; CDR3 DNA: TGTGCCAGCTCACCACTACTGACTAGCGGGGCGAATGAGCAGTTCTTC
J gene: TRBJ1-4; V gene: TRBV30; D gene: -; clone size: once; CDR3 length: 12; CDR3 protein: CAWSVGPEKLFF; CDR3 DNA: TGTGCCTGGAGTGTAGGCCCCGAAAAACTGTTTTTT
J gene: TRBJ1-3; V gene: TRBV28; D gene: TRBD1; clone size: -; CDR3 length: 15; CDR3 protein: CASSSIQGARNTIYF; CDR3 DNA: TGTGCCAGCAGTTCGATACAGGGGGCCCGAAACACCATATATTTT
J gene: TRBJ1-2; V gene: TRBV28; D gene: -; clone size: -; CDR3 length: 15; CDR3 protein: CASIKGDTGQGGYTF; CDR3 DNA: TGTGCCAGCATCAAGGGGGACACCGGACAAGGTGGCTACACCTTC
J gene: TRBJ2-5; V gene: TRBV14; D gene: -; clone size: -; CDR3 length: 12; CDR3 protein: CASSPGYETQYF; CDR3 DNA: TGTGCCAGCAGCCCCGGATATGAGACCCAGTACTTC
J gene: TRBJ2-2; V gene: TRBV24-1; D gene: -; clone size: -; CDR3 length: 16; CDR3 protein: CATSDLSRGSTGELFF; CDR3 DNA: TGTGCCACCAGTGATTTATCCAGGGGATCCACCGGGGAGCTGTTTTTT
J gene: TRBJ1-6; V gene: TRBV6-2/TRBV6-3; D gene: -; clone size: -; CDR3 length: 13; CDR3 protein: CASSRVRNSPLHF; CDR3 DNA: TGTGCCAGCAGCCGAGTCAGGAATTCACCCCTCCACTTT
J gene: TRBJ2-3; V gene: TRBV5-1; D gene: -; clone size: -; CDR3 length: 14; CDR3 protein: CASSLTVGQDTQYF; CDR3 DNA: TGCGCCAGCAGCCTGACCGTCGGTCAGGATACGCAGTATTTT
J gene: TRBJ1-3; V gene: TRBV6-6; D gene: TRBD1; clone size: -; CDR3 length: 16; CDR3 protein: CASSPGQLSSGNTIYF; CDR3 DNA: TGTGCCAGCAGCCCGGGACAGCTGAGCTCTGGAAACACCATATATTTT
J gene: TRBJ2-1; V gene: TRBV3-1/TRBV3-2; D gene: TRBD2; clone size: -; CDR3 length: 15; CDR3 protein: CASSRPLAGPNEQFF; CDR3 DNA: TGTGCCAGCAGCCGACCACTAGCGGGGCCCAATGAGCAGTTCTTC
J gene: TRBJ2-7; V gene: TRBV5-1; D gene: TRBD1; clone size: -; CDR3 length: 20; CDR3 protein: CASSLSTGTGGAKGRYEQYF; CDR3 DNA: TGCGCCAGCAGCTTATCAACCGGGACAGGGGGCGCGAAGGGCCGGTACGAGCAGTACTTC
J gene: TRBJ1-4; V gene: TRBV6-1; D gene: TRBD1; clone size: -; CDR3 length: 14; CDR3 protein: CASSEAWGQRKLFF; CDR3 DNA: TGTGCCAGCAGTGAAGCGTGGGGACAGAGAAAACTGTTTTTT
J gene: TRBJ1-2; V gene: TRBV28; D gene: -; clone size: once; CDR3 length: 14; CDR3 protein: CASTPSRAYYGYTF; CDR3 DNA: TGTGCCAGCACCCCTTCGAGGGCCTACTATGGCTACACCTTC
J gene: TRBJ2-3; V gene: TRBV6-1; D gene: -; clone size: -; CDR3 length: 12; CDR3 protein: CASSDSPGTQYF; CDR3 DNA: TGTGCCAGCAGTGATTCCCCGGGGACGCAGTATTTT
J gene: TRBJ2-1; V gene: TRBV5-1; D gene: -; clone size: -; CDR3 length: 16; CDR3 protein: CASTPQGGENYNEQFF; CDR3 DNA: TGCGCCAGCACCCCGCAAGGCGGGGAAAACTACAATGAGCAGTTCTTC
J gene: TRBJ2-1; V gene: TRBV5-8; D gene: -; clone size: -; CDR3 length: 13; CDR3 protein: CASSLVPGNEQFF; CDR3 DNA: TGTGCCAGCAGCTTGGTACCCGGCAATGAGCAGTTCTTC
J gene: TRBJ2-5; V gene: TRBV20-1; D gene: -; clone size: -; CDR3 length: 11; CDR3 protein: CSGQFQETQYF; CDR3 DNA: TGCAGTGGACAGTTCCAAGAGACCCAGTACTTC
J gene: TRBJ2-7; V gene: TRBV5-6; D gene: TRBD1; clone size: -; CDR3 length: 13; CDR3 protein: CASSWDRSYEQYF; CDR3 DNA: TGTGCCAGCAGCTGGGACAGGTCCTACGAGCAGTACTTC
J gene: TRBJ1-4; V gene: TRBV11-2; D gene: TRBD1; clone size: -; CDR3 length: 15; CDR3 protein: CASSLWTGTNEKLFF; CDR3 DNA: TGTGCCAGCAGCTTATGGACAGGGACCAATGAAAAACTGTTTTTT
J gene: TRBJ1-1; V gene: TRBV11-2; D gene: -; clone size: -; CDR3 length: 13; CDR3 protein: CASSSILRDEAFF; CDR3 DNA: TGTGCCAGCAGCTCTATCCTTCGGGATGAAGCTTTCTTT
J gene: TRBJ2-3; V gene: TRBV5-8; D gene: TRBD2; clone size: -; CDR3 length: 15; CDR3 protein: CASEYGTSGTDTQYF; CDR3 DNA: TGTGCCAGCGAGTACGGGACTAGCGGCACAGATACGCAGTATTTT
J gene: TRBJ2-7; V gene: TRBV28; D gene: TRBD2; clone size: -; CDR3 length: 16; CDR3 protein: CASSFAAGGSSYEQYF; CDR3 DNA: TGTGCCAGCAGTTTCGCTGCTGGCGGGAGCTCCTACGAGCAGTACTTC
J gene: TRBJ2-7; V gene: TRBV7-2; D gene: TRBD1; clone size: -; CDR3 length: 15; CDR3 protein: CASSFGITGGGEQYF; CDR3 DNA: TGTGCCAGCAGCTTTGGGATAACAGGGGGCGGCGAGCAGTACTTC